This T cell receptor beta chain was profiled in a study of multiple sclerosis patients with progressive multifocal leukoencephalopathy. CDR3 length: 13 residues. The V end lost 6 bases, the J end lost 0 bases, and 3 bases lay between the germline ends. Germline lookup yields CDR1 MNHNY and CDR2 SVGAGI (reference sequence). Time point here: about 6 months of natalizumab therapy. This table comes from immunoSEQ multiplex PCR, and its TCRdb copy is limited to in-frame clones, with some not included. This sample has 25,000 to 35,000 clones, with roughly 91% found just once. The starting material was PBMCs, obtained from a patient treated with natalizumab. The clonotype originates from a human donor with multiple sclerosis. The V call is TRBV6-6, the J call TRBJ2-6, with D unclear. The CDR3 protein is CASRDSGANVLTF. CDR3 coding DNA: TGTGCCAGCAGAGACTCTGGGGCCAACGTCCTGACTTTC.